These T cell receptor beta chains were read from a single sample in a study of OX40 agonist ivuxolimab in advanced cancers. Method: immunoSEQ multiplex PCR; TCRdb's copy keeps in-frame clones and lacks some. The sample shows around 66,000 clones, about 80% of them seen only once. This sample comprised CD4+ or CD8+ T cells sorted from blood, obtained in a trial of the OX40 agonist ivuxolimab. The receptor source for this set is an adult with an advanced solid tumor such as melanoma, head and neck, liver or kidney cancer. The CDR3 runs from the conserved cysteine through the conserved F or W. D genes are given only for firm matches. Only part of the rows carry a size: once, few, many, or a class if the clone is expanded.

TGTGCCAGCAGTCAACAGGCGGGTTCTGAAGCTTTCTTT	CASSQQAGSEAFF	TRBV6-6	TRBJ1-1	once	13	NA
TGTGCCAGCAGCTTAGGAATTATTCGGGGTGAAGCTTTCTTT	CASSLGIIRGEAFF	TRBV7-9	TRBJ1-1	NA	14	NA
TGTGCCAGCAGTGCCGCCCCCCAGGGACTCTCACCCCTCCACTTT	CASSAAPQGLSPLHF	TRBV27	TRBJ1-6	NA	15	NA
TGTGCCAGCGGGTTCAGGGCCGCCTACGAGCAGTACTTC	CASGFRAAYEQYF	TRBV6-5	TRBJ2-7	NA	13	NA
TGTGCCAGTACCTCGGGACAGCGATGGGACATTCAGTACTTC	CASTSGQRWDIQYF	TRBV19	TRBJ2-4	NA	14	TRBD1
TGTGCCAGCAGTGCGACGAGCGGGGTTTCTTCACCCCTCCACTTT	CASSATSGVSSPLHF	TRBV6-1	TRBJ1-6	NA	15	NA
TGTGCCAGCAGTTACTCTCGGGCGGGCACAGATACGCAGTATTTT	CASSYSRAGTDTQYF	TRBV6-5	TRBJ2-3	NA	15	NA
TGTGCCAGCAGTTATGCGGCTACTAGCACAGATACGCAGTATTTT	CASSYAATSTDTQYF	TRBV6-6	TRBJ2-3	NA	15	NA
TGTGCCAGCAGCTTTATGGACAGGGGAGGCGCTGGCTACACCTTC	CASSFMDRGGAGYTF	TRBV7-3	TRBJ1-2	NA	15	TRBD1
TGTGCCAGTAGTGGCGACTCCTACGAGCAGTACTTC	CASSGDSYEQYF	TRBV19	TRBJ2-7	NA	12	NA
TGCGCCAGCAGCTTGGAGAGTGCCCGAAACACCATATATTTT	CASSLESARNTIYF	TRBV5-1	TRBJ1-3	NA	14	NA
TGTGCCAGTAGAGATAGCAATCAGCCCCAGCATTTT	CASRDSNQPQHF	TRBV19	TRBJ1-5	NA	12	NA
TGTGCCAGCAGCTTGGAGACAGCGTACAATGAGCAGTTCTTC	CASSLETAYNEQFF	TRBV5-4	TRBJ2-1	NA	14	NA
TGTGCCACCGGACAGGACCCTAATTCCTACAATGAGCAGTTCTTC	CATGQDPNSYNEQFF	TRBV6-1	TRBJ2-1	NA	15	TRBD1
TGTGCCAGCAGCTTGGGGACCTATGGCTACACCTTC	CASSLGTYGYTF	TRBV5-5	TRBJ1-2	NA	12	NA
TGTGCCAGCAGCTTGGCTGGGGGTCAGCCCCAGCATTTT	CASSLAGGQPQHF	TRBV5-4	TRBJ1-5	NA	13	NA
TGTGCCAGCAGCGTAGTAAAGGTTGCGGGGGGGCCGAACACAGATACGCAGTATTTT	CASSVVKVAGGPNTDTQYF	TRBV9	TRBJ2-3	NA	19	TRBD2
TGTGCCAGCAGCCGCCCGCGGGGCCCCCTCACCGGGGAGCTGTTTTTT	CASSRPRGPLTGELFF	TRBV7-2	TRBJ2-2	NA	16	NA
TGTGCCAGCAGTGAACTAACTAGCCGGGAGACCCAGTACTTC	CASSELTSRETQYF	TRBV2	TRBJ2-5	NA	14	NA
TGCGCCAGCAGCTCCCAGGGGACTGGAAACACCATATATTTT	CASSSQGTGNTIYF	TRBV5-1	TRBJ1-3	NA	14	NA
TGTGCCAGTAGTATACGGAACACTGAAGCTTTCTTT	CASSIRNTEAFF	TRBV19	TRBJ1-1	NA	12	NA
TGTGCCAGCAGTCCGGGACAGGGGAGTAATTCACCCCTCCACTTT	CASSPGQGSNSPLHF	TRBV2	TRBJ1-6	NA	15	TRBD1
TGTGCCAGCAGACAGACAGGGCAAGCTTTCTTT	CASRQTGQAFF	TRBV6-6	TRBJ1-1	NA	11	TRBD1
TGTGCCAGCAGCCTCAATCTTCCGGGGGGGAACACTGAAGCTTTCTTT	CASSLNLPGGNTEAFF	TRBV7-6	TRBJ1-1	NA	16	NA
TGCGCCAGCAGCTTGAGCGGTCAGGGCGGTCACGAGCAGTACTTC	CASSLSGQGGHEQYF	TRBV5-1	TRBJ2-7	NA	15	NA
TGTGCCACCAGGGGACTGATAAATTCACCCCTCCACTTT	CATRGLINSPLHF	TRBV6-1	TRBJ1-6	NA	13	NA
TGTGCCAGCAGCTATGATGGGGCAGGGGAGACCCAGTACTTC	CASSYDGAGETQYF	TRBV5-6	TRBJ2-5	NA	14	NA
TGCGCCAGCAGCTTGGGCCCCGGGGCTAGGGGCAATGAGCAGTTCTTC	CASSLGPGARGNEQFF	TRBV5-1	TRBJ2-1	few	16	NA
TGTGCCAGCAGCTCATTGGACGGGGATGGCTACACCTTC	CASSSLDGDGYTF	TRBV7-8	TRBJ1-2	NA	13	NA
TGTGCCAGCTCACCAGCTCAGTCCAGCGCGAACACCGGGGAGCTGTTTTTT	CASSPAQSSANTGELFF	TRBV18	TRBJ2-2	NA	17	NA
TGTGCAAGTCGTAATCGCTTAAGGAGTCACAGGGGGAACACTGAAGCTTTCTTT	CASRNRLRSHRGNTEAFF	TRBV12-2	TRBJ1-1	NA	18	NA
TGTGCCAGCAGTGAAGCGGGCGGGGGTTTGGATGGCTACACCTTC	CASSEAGGGLDGYTF	TRBV6-1	TRBJ1-2	NA	15	NA
TGTGCCATCAGTGGTTCCGGGACGTTCAACACTGAAGCTTTCTTT	CAISGSGTFNTEAFF	TRBV10-3	TRBJ1-1	NA	15	NA
TGCAGCGTGAAAAGGTCGGACACTGAAGCTTTCTTT	CSVKRSDTEAFF	TRBV29-1	TRBJ1-1	NA	12	NA
TGCGCCAGCAACTTCCCAGGGAGGACCGCTGAAGCTTTCTTT	CASNFPGRTAEAFF	TRBV5-6	TRBJ1-1	NA	14	NA